This entry is about one T cell receptor (beta chain). The antigen is unknown. This specimen belongs to a study of a mutant IDH1 vaccine in newly diagnosed glioma. Overall study: Vaccination started 4-6 weeks after radiotherapy alone, or with temozolomide cycles.

The time point denotes: week 5, during vaccination. In every dose of vaccine, 300 ug of mutant IDH1 20-mer peptide was given alongside topical imiquimod. The donor cohort comprised cases of new WHO grade 3 or 4 IDH1-mutant, ATRX-lost astrocytoma. CDR3 length: 15 residues. CDR1 is SGHDT, CDR2 YYEEEE, per germline. The V end lost 2 bases, the J end lost 3 bases, and 12 bases lay between the germline ends. This table comes from immunoSEQ multiplex PCR, and its TCRdb copy is limited to in-frame clones, with some not included. The data contain tens of thousands of clones, 65% to 90% of them singletons. The rearrangement links TRBV5-6 to TRBJ1-5, with D maybe TRBD1 (5 bases). This receptor was identified in a woman between 18 and 29 years old with glioma. Some clones in this sample may be carry-over from other donors' samples. Sequences were derived from PBMCs, sampled from a glioma patient whose treatment included an IDH1 peptide vaccine. The CDR3 region has the DNA TGTGCCAGCAGCTTCCTCGGGGCCGTCAATCAGCCCCAGCATTTT. Its translation: CASSFLGAVNQPQHF.